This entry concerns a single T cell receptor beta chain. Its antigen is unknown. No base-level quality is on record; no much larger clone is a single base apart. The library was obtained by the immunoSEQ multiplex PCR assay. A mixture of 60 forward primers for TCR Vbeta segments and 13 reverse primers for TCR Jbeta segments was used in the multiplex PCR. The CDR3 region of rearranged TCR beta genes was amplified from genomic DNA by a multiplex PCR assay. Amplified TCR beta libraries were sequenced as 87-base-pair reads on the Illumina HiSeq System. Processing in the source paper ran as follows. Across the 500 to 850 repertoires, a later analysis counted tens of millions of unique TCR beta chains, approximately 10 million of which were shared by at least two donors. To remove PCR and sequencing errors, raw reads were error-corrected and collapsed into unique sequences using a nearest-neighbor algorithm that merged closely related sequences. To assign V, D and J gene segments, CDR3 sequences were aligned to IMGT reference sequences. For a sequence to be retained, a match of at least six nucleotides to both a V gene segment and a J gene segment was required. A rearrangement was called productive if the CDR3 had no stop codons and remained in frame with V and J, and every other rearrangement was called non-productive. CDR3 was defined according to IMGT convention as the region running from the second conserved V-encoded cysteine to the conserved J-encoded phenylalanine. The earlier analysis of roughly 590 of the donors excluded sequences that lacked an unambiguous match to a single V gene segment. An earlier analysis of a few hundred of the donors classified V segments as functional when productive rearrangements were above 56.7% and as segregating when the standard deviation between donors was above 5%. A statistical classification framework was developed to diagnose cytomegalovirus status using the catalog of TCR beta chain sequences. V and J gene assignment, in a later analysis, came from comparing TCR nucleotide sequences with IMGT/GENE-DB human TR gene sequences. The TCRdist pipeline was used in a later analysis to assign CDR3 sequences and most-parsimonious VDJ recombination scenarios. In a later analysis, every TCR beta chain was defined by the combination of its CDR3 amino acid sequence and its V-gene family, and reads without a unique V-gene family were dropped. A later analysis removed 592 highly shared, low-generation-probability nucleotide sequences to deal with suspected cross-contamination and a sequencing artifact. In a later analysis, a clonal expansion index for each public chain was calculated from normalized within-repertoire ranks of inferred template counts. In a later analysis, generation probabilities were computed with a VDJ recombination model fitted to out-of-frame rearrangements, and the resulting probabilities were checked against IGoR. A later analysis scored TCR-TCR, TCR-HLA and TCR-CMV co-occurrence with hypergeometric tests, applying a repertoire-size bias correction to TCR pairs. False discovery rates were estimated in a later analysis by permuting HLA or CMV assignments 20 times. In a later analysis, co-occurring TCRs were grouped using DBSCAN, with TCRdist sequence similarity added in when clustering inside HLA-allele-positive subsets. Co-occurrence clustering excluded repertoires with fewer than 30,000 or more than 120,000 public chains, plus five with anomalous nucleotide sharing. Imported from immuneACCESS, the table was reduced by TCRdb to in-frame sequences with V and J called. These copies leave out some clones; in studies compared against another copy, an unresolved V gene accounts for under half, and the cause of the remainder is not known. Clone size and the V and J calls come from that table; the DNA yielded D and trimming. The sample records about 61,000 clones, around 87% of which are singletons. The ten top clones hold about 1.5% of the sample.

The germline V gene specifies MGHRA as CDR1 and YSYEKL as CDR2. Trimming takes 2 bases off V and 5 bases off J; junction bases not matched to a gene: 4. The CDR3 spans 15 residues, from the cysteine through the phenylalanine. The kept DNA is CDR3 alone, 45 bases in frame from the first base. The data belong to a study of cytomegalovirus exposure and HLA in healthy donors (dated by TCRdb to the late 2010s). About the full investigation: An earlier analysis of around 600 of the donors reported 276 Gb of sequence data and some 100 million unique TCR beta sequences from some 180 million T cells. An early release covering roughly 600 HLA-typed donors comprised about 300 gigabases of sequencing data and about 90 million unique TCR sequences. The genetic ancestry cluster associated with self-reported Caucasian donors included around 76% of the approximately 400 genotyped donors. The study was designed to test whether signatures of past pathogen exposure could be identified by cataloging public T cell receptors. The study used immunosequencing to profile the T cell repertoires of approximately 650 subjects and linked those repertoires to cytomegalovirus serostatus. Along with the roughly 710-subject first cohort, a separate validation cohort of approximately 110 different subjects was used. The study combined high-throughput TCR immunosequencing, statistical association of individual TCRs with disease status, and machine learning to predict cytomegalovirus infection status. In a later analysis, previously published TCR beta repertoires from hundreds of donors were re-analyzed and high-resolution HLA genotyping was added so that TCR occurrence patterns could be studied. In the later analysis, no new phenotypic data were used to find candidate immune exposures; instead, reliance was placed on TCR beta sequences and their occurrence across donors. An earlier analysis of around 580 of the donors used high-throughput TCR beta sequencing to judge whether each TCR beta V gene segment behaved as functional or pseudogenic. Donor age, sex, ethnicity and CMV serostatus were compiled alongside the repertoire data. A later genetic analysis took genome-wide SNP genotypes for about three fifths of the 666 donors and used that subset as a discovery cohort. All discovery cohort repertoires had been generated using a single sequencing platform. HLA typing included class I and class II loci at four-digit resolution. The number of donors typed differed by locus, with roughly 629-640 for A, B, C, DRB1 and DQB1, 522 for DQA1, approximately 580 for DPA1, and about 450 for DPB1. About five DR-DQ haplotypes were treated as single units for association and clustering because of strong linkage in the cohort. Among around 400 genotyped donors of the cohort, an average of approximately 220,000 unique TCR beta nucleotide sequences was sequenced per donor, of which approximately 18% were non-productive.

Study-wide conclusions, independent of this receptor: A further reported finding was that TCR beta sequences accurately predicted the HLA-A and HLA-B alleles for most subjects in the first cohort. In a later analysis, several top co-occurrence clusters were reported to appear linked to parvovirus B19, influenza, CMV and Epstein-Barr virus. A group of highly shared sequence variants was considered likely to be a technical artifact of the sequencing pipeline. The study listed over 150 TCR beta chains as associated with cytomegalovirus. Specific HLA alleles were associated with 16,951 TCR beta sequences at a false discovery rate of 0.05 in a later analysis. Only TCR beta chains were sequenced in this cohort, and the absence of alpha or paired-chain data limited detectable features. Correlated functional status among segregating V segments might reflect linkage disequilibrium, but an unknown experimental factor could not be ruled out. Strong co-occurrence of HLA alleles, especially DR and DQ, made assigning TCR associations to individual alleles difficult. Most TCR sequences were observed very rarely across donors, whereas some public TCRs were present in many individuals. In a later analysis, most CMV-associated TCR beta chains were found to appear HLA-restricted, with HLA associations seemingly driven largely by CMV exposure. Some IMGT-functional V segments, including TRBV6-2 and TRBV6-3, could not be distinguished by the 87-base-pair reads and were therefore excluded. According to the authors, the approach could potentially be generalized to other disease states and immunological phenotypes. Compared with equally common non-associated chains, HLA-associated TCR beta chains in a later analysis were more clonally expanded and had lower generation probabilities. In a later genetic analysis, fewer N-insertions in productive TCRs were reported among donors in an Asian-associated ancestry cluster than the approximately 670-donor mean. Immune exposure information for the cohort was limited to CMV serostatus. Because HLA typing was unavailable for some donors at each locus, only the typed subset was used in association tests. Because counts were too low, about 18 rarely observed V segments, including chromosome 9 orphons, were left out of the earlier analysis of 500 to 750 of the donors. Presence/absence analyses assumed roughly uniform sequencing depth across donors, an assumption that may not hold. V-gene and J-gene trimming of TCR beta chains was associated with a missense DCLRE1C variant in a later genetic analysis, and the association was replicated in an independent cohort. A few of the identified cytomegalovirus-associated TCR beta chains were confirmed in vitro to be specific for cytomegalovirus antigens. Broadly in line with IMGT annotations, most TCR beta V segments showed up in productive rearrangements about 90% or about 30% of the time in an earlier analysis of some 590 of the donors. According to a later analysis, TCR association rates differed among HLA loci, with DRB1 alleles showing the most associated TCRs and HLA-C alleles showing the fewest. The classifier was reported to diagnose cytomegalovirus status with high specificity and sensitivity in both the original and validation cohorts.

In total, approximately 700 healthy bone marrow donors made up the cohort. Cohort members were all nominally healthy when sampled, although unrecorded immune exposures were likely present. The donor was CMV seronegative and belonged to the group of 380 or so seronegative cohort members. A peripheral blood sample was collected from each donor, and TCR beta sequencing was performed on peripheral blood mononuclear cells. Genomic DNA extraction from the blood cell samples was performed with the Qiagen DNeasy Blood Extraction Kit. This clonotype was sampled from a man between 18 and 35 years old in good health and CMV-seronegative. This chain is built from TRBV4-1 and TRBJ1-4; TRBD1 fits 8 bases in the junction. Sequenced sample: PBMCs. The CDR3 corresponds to CASSQPDRDNEKLFF. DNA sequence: TGCGCCAGCAGCCAACCGGACAGGGACAATGAAAAACTGTTTTTT.